Reported below is one T cell receptor beta chain. This sample was taken from a study of blood T cell repertoires in COVID-19. Turning to the study itself: COVID-19 samples, acute and convalescent, were from the United States, Italy and Spain. PBMCs, B-cell-depleted T cells, or T cells were the source of the cDNA or gDNA that made up the material.

Germline V gene lookup returns CDR1 LNHDA and CDR2 SQIVND (reference sequence). The CDR3 extends over 17 amino acids. The ends lost 0 bases at V and 1 base at J; junction bases unmatched: 5. Authors' processing steps: Estimation of nucleated cell counts relied on the amplification of reference gene primers. Clones were sequenced by immunoSEQ multiplex PCR, and TCRdb holds only the in-frame ones, with some missing. That table is the source of V, J and clone size, and D and trimming were worked out from the DNA. Found here are some 320,000 clones, approximately 85% of them singletons; the top ten hold just over 7%.

The sequence derives from a human donor in a cohort sampled during active COVID-19. Specimen: peripheral blood. The chain is built from TRBV19 and TRBJ1-1, with TRBD1 identical over 10 bases. The CDR3 here is CASSIDRTGGKNTEAFF. CDR3 in DNA: TGTGCCAGTAGTATAGATAGGACAGGGGGGAAGAACACTGAAGCTTTCTTT.